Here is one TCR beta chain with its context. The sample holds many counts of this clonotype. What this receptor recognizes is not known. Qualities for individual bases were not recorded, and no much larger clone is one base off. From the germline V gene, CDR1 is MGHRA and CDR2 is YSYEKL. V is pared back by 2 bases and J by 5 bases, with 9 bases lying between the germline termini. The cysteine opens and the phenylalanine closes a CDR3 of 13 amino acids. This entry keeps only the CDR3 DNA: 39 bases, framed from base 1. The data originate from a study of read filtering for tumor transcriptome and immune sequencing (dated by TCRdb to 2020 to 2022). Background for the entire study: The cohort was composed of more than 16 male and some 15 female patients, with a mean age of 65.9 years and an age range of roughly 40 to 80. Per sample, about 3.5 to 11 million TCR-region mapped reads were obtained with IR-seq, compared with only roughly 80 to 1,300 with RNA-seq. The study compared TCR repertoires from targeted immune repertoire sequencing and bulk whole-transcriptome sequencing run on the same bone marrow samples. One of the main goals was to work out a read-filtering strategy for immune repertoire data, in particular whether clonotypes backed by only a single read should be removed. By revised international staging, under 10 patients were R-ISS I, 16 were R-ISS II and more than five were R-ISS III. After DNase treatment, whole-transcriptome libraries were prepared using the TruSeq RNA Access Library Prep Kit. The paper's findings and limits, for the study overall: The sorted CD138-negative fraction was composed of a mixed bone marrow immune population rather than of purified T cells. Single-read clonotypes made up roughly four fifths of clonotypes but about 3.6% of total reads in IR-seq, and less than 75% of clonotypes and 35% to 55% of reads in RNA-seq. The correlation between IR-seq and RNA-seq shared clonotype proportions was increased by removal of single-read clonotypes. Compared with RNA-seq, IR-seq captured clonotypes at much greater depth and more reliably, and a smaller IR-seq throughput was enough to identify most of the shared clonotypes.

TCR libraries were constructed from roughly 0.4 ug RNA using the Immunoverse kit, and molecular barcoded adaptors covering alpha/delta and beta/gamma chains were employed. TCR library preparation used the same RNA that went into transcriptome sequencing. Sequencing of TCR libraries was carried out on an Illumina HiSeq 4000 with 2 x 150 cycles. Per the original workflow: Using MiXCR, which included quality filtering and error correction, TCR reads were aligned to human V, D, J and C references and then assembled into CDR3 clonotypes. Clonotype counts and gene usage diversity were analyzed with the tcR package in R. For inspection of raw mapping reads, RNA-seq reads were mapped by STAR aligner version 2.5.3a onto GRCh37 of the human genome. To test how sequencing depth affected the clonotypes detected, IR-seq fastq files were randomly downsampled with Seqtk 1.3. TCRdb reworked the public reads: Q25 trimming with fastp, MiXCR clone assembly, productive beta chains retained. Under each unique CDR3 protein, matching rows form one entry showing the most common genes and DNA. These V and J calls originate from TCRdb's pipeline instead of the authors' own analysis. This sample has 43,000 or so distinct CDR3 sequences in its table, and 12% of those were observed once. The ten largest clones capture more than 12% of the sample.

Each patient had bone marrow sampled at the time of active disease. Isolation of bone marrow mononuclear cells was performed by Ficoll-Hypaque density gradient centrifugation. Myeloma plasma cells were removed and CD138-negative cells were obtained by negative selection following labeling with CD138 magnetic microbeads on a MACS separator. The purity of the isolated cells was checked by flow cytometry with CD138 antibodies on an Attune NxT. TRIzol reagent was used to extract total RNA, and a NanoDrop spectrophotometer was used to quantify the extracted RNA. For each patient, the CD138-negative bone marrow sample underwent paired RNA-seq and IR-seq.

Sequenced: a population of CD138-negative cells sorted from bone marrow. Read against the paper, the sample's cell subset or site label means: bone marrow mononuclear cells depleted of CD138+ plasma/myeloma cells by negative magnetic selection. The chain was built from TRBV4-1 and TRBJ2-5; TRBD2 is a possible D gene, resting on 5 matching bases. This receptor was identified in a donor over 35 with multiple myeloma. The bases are TGCGCCAGCAGCCAATGGAGAGGGGAGACCCAGTACTTC. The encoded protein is CASSQWRGETQYF.